This entry concerns a single T cell receptor (beta chain). What it binds is unknown. The CDR3 ends on some other residue instead of the conserved phenylalanine or tryptophan, so this is likely a read error. Previously described methods and listed TCR primers produced bulk TCR libraries. One entry per CDR3 protein, called by TCRdb with MiXCR from the PCR reads. The sample holds around 480,000 distinct CDR3 sequences, around 25% seen once. For naive CD8 T cells, sorting used the CD8+CD4-CCR7+CD45RA+ phenotype. This sample is part of a study of molecular identifiers for immune sequencing clone quantification. General study findings and limits: Underestimation of highly expanded clone sizes could arise where identical TCR molecules share a barcode.

The germline gives CDR1 SEHNR, CDR2 FQNEAQ (reference sequence). Trimming at V came to 10 bases and at J to 4 bases, leaving 9 bases not matched to a gene. The CDR3 sequence is 13 residues long. The chain is built from TRBV7-9 and TRBJ1-1, with 7 bases aligning to TRBD1. This sequence was found in a human donor in good health. Some libraries in this study had Jurkat cell RNA spiked in. The sample taken for sequencing was naive CD8+ T cells from blood, with Jurkat cell RNA spiked in. The subset denotes: FACS-sorted CD8+CD4-CCR7+CD45RA+ naive T cells. CDR3 loop: CANSRDSSTEAFS. The CDR3 DNA reads as TGTGCCAACTCCAGGGACAGCAGCACTGAAGCTTTCTCT.